These 22 T cell receptor beta chains were all obtained from the same sample, sequenced in a study of Ad26.COV2.S vaccination and SARS-CoV-2 variants. Only in-frame clones appear in the TCRdb table, and some are missing; sequencing was by immunoSEQ multiplex PCR. The sample consists of about 500,000 clones, around 89% of them appearing once. Treatment noted: some 19 received Ad26.COV2.S at low or high dose, single or two shots; roughly five received placebo; per-sample allocation not given. Vaccine and placebo recipients were sampled on day 63 after the first injection. Source: peripheral blood, taken in a trial of Ad26.COV2.S vaccine versus placebo. These receptors all stem from a person between 18 and 60 years old who received the Ad26.COV2.S COVID-19 vaccine or a placebo.

The chain is built from TRBV7-9 and TRBJ1-6, with D perhaps TRBD1 (5 bases). V lost 5 bases and J 5 bases, leaving 16 bases between the germline ends. CDR1 is SEHNR, CDR2 FQNEAQ, per germline (reference sequence). The CDR3 runs 16 residues. The CDR3 sequence is CASSASGTFHNSPLHF. The CDR3 nucleotides read TGTGCCAGCAGCGCGTCCGGGACCTTCCATAATTCACCCCTCCACTTT.

The rearrangement joins TRBV12-2 to TRBJ2-7. TRBV12-2 has pseudogene status. The CDR3 spans 15 residues. The CDR3 protein is CASRLAIPPHYEQYF. The DNA of the CDR3 is TGTGCAAGTCGCTTAGCGATCCCCCCTCACTACGAGCAGTACTTC.

The chain joins TRBV30 to TRBJ1-3; D gene unclear. Trimming left V 2 bases short and J 4 bases short, with 6 bases between. From germline, CDR1 is GTSNPN and CDR2 SVGIG (reference sequence). This CDR3 spans 12 amino acids. CDR3 loop: CAWSKGGNTIYF. The CDR3 DNA reads as TGTGCCTGGAGTAAAGGGGGAAACACCATATATTTT. Filled out from reference TRBV30 and TRBJ1-3, the complete variable domain reads SQTIHQWPATLVQPVGSPLSLECTVEGTSNPNLYWYRQAAGRGLQLLFYSVGIGQISSEVPQNLSASRPQDRQFILSSKKLLLSDSGFYLCAWSKGGNTIYFGEGSWLTVV.

The count of this clone is one. This chain connects TRBV21-1 to TRBJ2-7. TRBV21-1 is a known pseudogene. This CDR3 region has 17 residues. For the CDR3, the DNA is TGTGCCAGCAGCAAAGGGGGGGCCGACCCAGCTGGCTACGAGCAGTACTTC. Amino acid sequence: CASSKGGADPAGYEQYF.

The V gene is TRBV9, the J gene TRBJ2-3; 7 bases agree with TRBD1. Per the germline V gene, CDR1 is SGDLS and CDR2 is YYNGEE. The CDR3 length is 18 residues. J lost 4 bases, V lost 2 bases, and 16 bases had no gene match. The CDR3 coding sequence is TGTGCCAGCAGCGTTCGACAGGGACCCATCACAATCGCAGATACGCAGTATTTT. This gives the protein CASSVRQGPITIADTQYF.

V gene TRBV2 combines with J gene TRBJ2-2; D is perhaps TRBD1 (6 bases). The germline CDR1 and CDR2 sequences are SNHLY and FYNNEI. V was clipped by 4 bases and J by 5 bases, with 11 bases between them. This CDR3 contains 14 residues. The CDR3 DNA is TGTGCCAGCAGTGGGACAGAAGGGACCGGGGAGCTGTTTTTT. Residues: CASSGTEGTGELFF.

V is TRBV4-2 and J is TRBJ2-1, with D possibly being TRBD1 or TRBD2 (5 bases each). CDR3 length: 19 amino acids. Looked up from germline, CDR1 is LGHNA and CDR2 is YNFKEQ. Trimming shortened V by 0 bases and J by 9 bases, and 27 bases separated the two germline ends. The CDR3 here is CASSQEDLAGLTGTGEQFF. CDR3 nucleotide sequence: TGTGCCAGCAGCCAAGAGGATTTGGCAGGACTGACGGGCACAGGTGAGCAGTTCTTC.

The rearrangement joins TRBV6-5 to TRBJ2-2, with 7 positions matching TRBD1. The CDR3 runs to 15 residues. Looked up from germline, CDR1 is MNHEY and CDR2 is SVGAGI. J lost 6 bases, V lost 3 bases, and 7 bases had no gene match. CDR3 bases: TGTGCCAGCAGTTATGACAGGGCCCCATCCGGGGAGCTGTTTTTT. Amino acids: CASSYDRAPSGELFF.

In nucleotides, the CDR3 is TGTGCCAGCAGTTACTCGAGTTTGACTACCGAGCAGTACTTC. This translates into CASSYSSLTTEQYF. The genes are TRBV6-2 or TRBV6-3 and TRBJ2-7, with a possible D match to TRBD2 (5 bases). The V and J ends lost 0 bases and 6 bases respectively, with 12 bases between them. Germline loops: CDR1 MNHEY, CDR2 SVGEGT. The length of the CDR3 is 14 residues.

CDR3 sequence (DNA): TGTGCCAGTAAACGGAGGGCAGGGGGCCCGGATACGCAGTATTTT. Translation: CASKRRAGGPDTQYF. V usage is TRBV19 and J usage is TRBJ2-3; 8 bases match TRBD1. CDR1 and CDR2 (germline): LNHDA, SQIVND (reference sequence). The CDR3 contains 15 residues. V was clipped by 7 bases and J by 6 bases; unmatched bases: 12.

V gene TRBV28 combines with J gene TRBJ2-7; 9 nucleotides align to TRBD2. V lost 2 bases to trimming and J lost 3 bases; unmatched junction nucleotides: 5. The germline gives CDR1 MDHEN, CDR2 SYDVKM. The CDR3 spans 15 residues. The CDR3 region has the DNA TGTGCCAGCAGTTTAGGGCGGGAGGGCGGCTACGAGCAGTACTTC. It yields the protein CASSLGREGGYEQYF.

The chain couples TRBV5-8 to TRBJ2-3; D possibly corresponds to TRBD1 (5 bases). CDR1 is SGHTS, CDR2 YDEGEE, per germline. The CDR3 is 15 residues long. V lost 2 bases and J 4 bases, leaving 14 bases between the germline ends. The CDR3 DNA follows: TGTGCCAGCAGCTTCTTCAAGGGGATTTCAGATACGCAGTATTTT. Protein sequence: CASSFFKGISDTQYF.

Concerning this clone: Other DNA sequences in the same sample also yield this CDR3. This chain joins TRBV7-2 and TRBJ1-5; TRBD1 aligns across 10 bases. The germline gives CDR1 SGHTA, CDR2 FQGNSA. The CDR3 length is 15 residues. The ends lost 5 bases at V and 4 bases at J; junction bases unmatched: 5. The CDR3 DNA is TGTGCCAGCAGCCTTGACAGGGGGCGGAATCAGCCCCAGCATTTT. Its protein is CASSLDRGRNQPQHF. Combining the CDR3 with reference TRBV7-2 and TRBJ1-5 gives the whole variable domain GAGVSQSPSNKVTEKGKDVELRCDPISGHTALYWYRQSLGQGLEFLIYFQGNSAPDKSGLPSDRFSAERTGGSVSTLTIQRTQQEDSAVYLCASSLDRGRNQPQHFGDGTRLSIL.

This clone was observed a few times. This rearrangement joins TRBV4-3 to TRBJ2-3, with D unclear. The germline CDR1 and CDR2 sequences are LGHNA and YSLEER. CDR3 size: 16 residues. Deletions cut 0 bases from V and 2 bases from J, with 12 bases between. CDR3 sequence (DNA): TGCGCCAGCAGCCAAGATATGGCTACCGCCACAGATACGCAGTATTTT. Its protein product is CASSQDMATATDTQYF.

This chain links TRBV6-6 with TRBJ1-4; tentatively, D is TRBD1 (5 bases). Deletions cut 5 bases from V and 6 bases from J, with 16 bases between. The length of the CDR3 is 15 residues. Germline V lookup: CDR1 MNHNY, CDR2 SVGAGI (reference sequence). The CDR3 sequence is CASSDLGDGDEKLFF. The CDR3 nucleotides read TGTGCCAGCAGTGACCTTGGGGACGGGGATGAAAAACTGTTTTTT.

The rearrangement uses TRBV30 and TRBJ1-5; no firm D call. Germline V gene data show CDR1 as GTSNPN and CDR2 as SVGIG (reference sequence). This CDR3 region has 13 residues. The V end lost 4 bases, the J end lost 3 bases, and 10 bases lay between the germline ends. The CDR3 protein is CAWTSGHNQPQHF. For the CDR3, the DNA is TGTGCCTGGACCTCGGGCCACAATCAGCCCCAGCATTTT.

This clone was detected only a few times. J is TRBJ1-2 and V is TRBV7-3, with a possible D match to TRBD1 (6 bases). This CDR3 comprises 13 residues. V lost 4 bases and J lost 4, with 10 bases in between. Germline V lookup: CDR1 SGHTA, CDR2 FQGTGA. CDR3 in amino acids: CASSSGVGYGYTF. The CDR3 DNA reads as TGTGCCAGCAGCTCAGGGGTGGGCTATGGCTACACCTTC.

The chain is built from TRBV9 and TRBJ2-2; 7 bases fit TRBD2. This CDR3 contains 15 residues. Germline CDR1 and CDR2: SGDLS and YYNGEE. V was pared by 0 bases and J by 6 bases, with 5 bases of the junction left unmatched. CDR3 region: CASSVVAGAAGELFF. Written as DNA, the CDR3 is TGTGCCAGCAGCGTAGTCGCGGGAGCCGCCGGGGAGCTGTTTTTT.

The rearrangement joins TRBV24-1 to TRBJ2-3; D may be TRBD1 (6 bases). The CDR3 covers 16 residues. The ends were cut back, 5 bases at V and 0 bases at J, with 14 bases in the middle. CDR1 and CDR2 (germline): KGHDR, SFDVKD. As DNA, the CDR3 is TGTGCCACCAGTGGATCTACAGGGTATAGCACAGATACGCAGTATTTT. It translates to CATSGSTGYSTDTQYF.

This chain joins TRBV5-1 and TRBJ1-4; TRBD1 aligns across 9 bases. J lost 4 bases, V lost 5 bases, and 6 bases had no gene match. The germline V gene has CDR1 SGHRS and CDR2 YFSETQ. The CDR3 is made up of 15 amino acids. CDR3 amino acids: CASRPYRGLNEKLFF. CDR3 nucleotide sequence: TGCGCCAGCAGGCCTTACAGGGGGCTTAATGAAAAACTGTTTTTT.

The chain joins TRBV30 to TRBJ2-2, with 8 bases matching TRBD2. CDR1 is GTSNPN, CDR2 SVGIG, per germline (reference sequence). Unmatched junction bases numbered 6, after V lost 0 bases and J lost 0 bases. The CDR3 runs to 17 residues. CDR3 coding DNA: TGTGCCTGGAGTGTACGGGGGGGTCTCGCGAACACCGGGGAGCTGTTTTTT. This gives the protein CAWSVRGGLANTGELFF.

The gene calls are TRBV29-1 and TRBJ2-3, with TRBD1 as a possible D gene (6 bases). The germline V gene has CDR1 SQVTM and CDR2 ANQGSEA. V lost 6 bases, J lost 3 bases, and 10 bases lay in between. The CDR3 is 12 amino acids. The CDR3 DNA reads as TGCAGCGTCAGGGGTTTGACAGATACGCAGTATTTT. Translated, it gives CSVRGLTDTQYF.